The 4 T cell receptor beta chains below come from one sample, sequenced in a study of blood T cell repertoires in COVID-19. Sequencing was performed with immunoSEQ multiplex PCR; in TCRdb, only in-frame clones are kept and a portion is missing. The sample has about 140,000 clones; roughly 90% are singletons. Input material: peripheral blood. These receptor sequences come from a woman aged 45-59 years with acute or convalescent COVID-19.

The genes are TRBV2 and TRBJ2-7; possible D gene TRBD1, 6 bases. The CDR3 spans 11 residues. Germline values: CDR1 SNHLY, CDR2 FYNNEI. Trimming shortened V by 6 bases and J by 7 bases, and 10 bases separated the two germline ends. CDR3 DNA sequence: TGTGCCAGCAGATATGACAGGGAGCAGTACTTC. Protein sequence: CASRYDREQYF.

V and J are TRBV9 and TRBJ2-7; 7 bases line up with TRBD1. Losses at the gene ends were 2 bases for V and 0 bases for J; bases not matched to a gene: 11. The CDR3 length is 17 residues. Germline values: CDR1 SGDLS, CDR2 YYNGEE. CDR3 coding DNA: TGTGCCAGCAGCGTGCTCCCGGGACAGTCTTACTCCTACGAGCAGTACTTC. This sequence encodes CASSVLPGQSYSYEQYF.

V and J are TRBV30 and TRBJ2-2; the match to TRBD1 covers 10 bases. Losses at the gene ends were 2 bases for V and 6 bases for J; bases not matched to a gene: 6. CDR1 GTSNPN and CDR2 SVGIG come from the germline V gene (reference sequence). This CDR3 has 15 residues. The DNA of the CDR3 is TGTGCCTGGAGTCAACTCGGACAGGGGGCCGGGGAGCTGTTTTTT. This encodes CAWSQLGQGAGELFF.

As DNA, the CDR3 is TGTGCCAGCAGCTCCGTTCAGAATTCACCCCTCCACTTT. Residues: CASSSVQNSPLHF. J is TRBJ1-6 and V is TRBV7-9; D call uncertain. The CDR3 extends over 13 amino acids. Germline-derived CDR1 and CDR2 are SEHNR and FQNEAQ (reference sequence). Trimming stripped 4 bases from V and 7 bases from J, with 8 bases between. Based on the CDR3 plus reference TRBV7-9 and TRBJ1-6, the full variable domain is DTGVSQNPRHKITKRGQNVTFRCDPISEHNRLYWYRQTLGQGPEFLTYFQNEAQLEKSRLLSDRFSAERPKGSFSTLEIQRTEQGDSAMYLCASSSVQNSPLHFGNGTRLTVT.